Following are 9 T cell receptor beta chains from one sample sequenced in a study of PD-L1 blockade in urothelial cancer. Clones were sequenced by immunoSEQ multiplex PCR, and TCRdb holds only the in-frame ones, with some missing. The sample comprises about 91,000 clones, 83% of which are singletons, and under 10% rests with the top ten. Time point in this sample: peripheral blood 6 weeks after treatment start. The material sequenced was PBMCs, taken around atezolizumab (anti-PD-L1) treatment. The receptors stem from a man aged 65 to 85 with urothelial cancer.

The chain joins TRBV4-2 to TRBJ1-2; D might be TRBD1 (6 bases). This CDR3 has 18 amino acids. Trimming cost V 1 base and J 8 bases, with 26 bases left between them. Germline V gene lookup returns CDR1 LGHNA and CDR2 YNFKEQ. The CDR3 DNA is TGTGCCAGCAGCCAAGCACACGTCTCGGGGGGACAAGGGGGAGGCTACACCTTC. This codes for CASSQAHVSGGQGGGYTF.

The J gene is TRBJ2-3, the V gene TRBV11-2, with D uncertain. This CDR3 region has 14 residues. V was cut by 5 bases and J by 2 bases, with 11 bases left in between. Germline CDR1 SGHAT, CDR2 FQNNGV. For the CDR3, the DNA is TGTGCCAGCAGCATTTTACTCCTCACAGATACGCAGTATTTT. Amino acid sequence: CASSILLLTDTQYF. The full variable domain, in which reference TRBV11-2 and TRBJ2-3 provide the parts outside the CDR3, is EAGVAQSPRYKIIEKRQSVAFWCNPISGHATLYWYQQILGQGPKLLIQFQNNGVVDDSQLPKDRFSAERLKGVDSTLKIQPAKLEDSAVYLCASSILLLTDTQYFGPGTRLTVL.

CDR3: CASSDSGGKLFF. The CDR3 bases are TGTGCCAGTAGCGATTCAGGGGGGAAACTGTTTTTT. The rearrangement links TRBV19 to TRBJ1-4; 7 bases match TRBD1. With V trimmed by 6 bases and J by 11 bases, 6 bases remained unmatched. The CDR3 is 12 residues long. Germline V gene sequence: CDR1 LNHDA, CDR2 SQIVND (reference sequence).

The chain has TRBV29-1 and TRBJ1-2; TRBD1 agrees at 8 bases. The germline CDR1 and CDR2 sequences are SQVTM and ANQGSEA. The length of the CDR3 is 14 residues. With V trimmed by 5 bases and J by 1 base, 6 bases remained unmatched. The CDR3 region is CSVSGTGDNYGYTF. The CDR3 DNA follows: TGCAGCGTTTCCGGGACAGGTGATAACTATGGCTACACCTTC.

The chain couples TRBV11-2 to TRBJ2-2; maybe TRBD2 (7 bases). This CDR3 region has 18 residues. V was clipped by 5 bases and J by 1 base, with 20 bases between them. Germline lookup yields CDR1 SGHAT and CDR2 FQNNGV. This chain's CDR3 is CASSPWGGAGKNTGELFF. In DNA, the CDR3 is TGTGCCAGCAGCCCATGGGGGGGGGCCGGGAAGAACACCGGGGAGCTGTTTTTT.

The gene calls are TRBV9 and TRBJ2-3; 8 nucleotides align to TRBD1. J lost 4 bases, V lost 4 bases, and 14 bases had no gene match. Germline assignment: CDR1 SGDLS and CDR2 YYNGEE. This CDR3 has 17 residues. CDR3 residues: CASSPRPLTGDADTQYF. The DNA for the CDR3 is TGTGCCAGCAGCCCTAGGCCCCTGACAGGGGACGCAGATACGCAGTATTTT.

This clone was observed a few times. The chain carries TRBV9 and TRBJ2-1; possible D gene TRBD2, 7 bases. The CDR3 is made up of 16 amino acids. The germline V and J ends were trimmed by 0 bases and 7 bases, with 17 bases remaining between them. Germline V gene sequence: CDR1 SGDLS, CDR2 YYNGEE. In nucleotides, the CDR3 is TGTGCCAGCAGCGTAGAAGCGAGGGGAGGGGGGAATGAGCAGTTCTTC. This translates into CASSVEARGGGNEQFF.

Written as DNA, the CDR3 is TGTGCCAGCTCACCACGGGAGGGGACAGGGGAAGCTTTCTTT. Encoded protein: CASSPREGTGEAFF. This sequence joins TRBV18 and TRBJ1-1; 9 bases line up with TRBD1. Germline V CDR1 and CDR2: KGHSH, LQKENI. V lost 1 base to trimming and J lost 8 bases; unmatched junction nucleotides: 5. There are 14 residues in the CDR3.

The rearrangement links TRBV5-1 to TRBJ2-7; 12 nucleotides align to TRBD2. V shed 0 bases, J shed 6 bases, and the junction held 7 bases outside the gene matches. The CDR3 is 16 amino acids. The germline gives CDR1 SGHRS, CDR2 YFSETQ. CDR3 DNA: TGCGCCAGCAGCTTGGAAACTAGCGGGAGGCTAGGCGAGCAGTACTTC. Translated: CASSLETSGRLGEQYF.